Presented here are 19 T cell receptor beta chains from one specimen sequenced in a study of technical replicates of blood from a few donors. Produced via immunoSEQ multiplex PCR; TCRdb's table is partial and in-frame only. The data contain more than 90,000 clones, roughly 95% of them singletons. The sample consisted of T cells isolated from PBMCs. These receptors were obtained from a human donor in good health.

The chain links TRBV29-1 to TRBJ2-7; 7 bases fit TRBD1. The germline gives CDR1 SQVTM, CDR2 ANQGSEA. The CDR3 extends over 13 amino acids. Trimming at V came to 3 bases and at J to 1 base, leaving 3 bases not matched to a gene. The CDR3 loop reads CSVETGLSYEQYF. As DNA, the CDR3 is TGCAGCGTTGAGACAGGGTTATCCTACGAGCAGTACTTC.

The gene calls are TRBV9 and TRBJ2-7, with 8 positions matching TRBD2. The CDR3 extends over 15 amino acids. Per germline, CDR1 SGDLS and CDR2 YYNGEE. V lost 0 bases to trimming and J lost 2 bases; unmatched junction nucleotides: 4. In DNA form, the CDR3 reads TGTGCCAGCAGCGTAGGACTAGCGAGTGCCTACGAGCAGTACTTC. Translation: CASSVGLASAYEQYF.

J is TRBJ2-7 and V is TRBV4-1; D is perhaps TRBD1 (5 bases). The CDR3 totals 14 residues. Trimming left V 4 bases short and J 0 bases short, with 10 bases between. The germline CDR1 and CDR2 sequences are MGHRA and YSYEKL. CDR3 region: CASSPKDTSYEQYF. The CDR3 DNA reads as TGCGCCAGCAGCCCTAAGGACACCTCCTACGAGCAGTACTTC.

This rearrangement joins TRBV9 to TRBJ2-1; 10 bases match TRBD2. Germline CDR1 reads SGDLS; CDR2 reads YYNGEE. This CDR3 has 15 residues. V was clipped by 3 bases and J by 4 bases; unmatched bases: 4. The DNA of the CDR3 is TGTGCCAGCAGCGAGGGACTAGCGTTTTACAATGAGCAGTTCTTC. Protein: CASSEGLAFYNEQFF.

CDR3 DNA: TGCAGCGTTGACGCGGGAGGGCGGGATACGCAGTATTTT. It yields the protein CSVDAGGRDTQYF. The rearrangement joins TRBV29-1 to TRBJ2-3; TRBD2 matches 9 bases. Germline V gene sequence: CDR1 SQVTM, CDR2 ANQGSEA. The ends lost 3 bases at V and 6 bases at J; junction bases unmatched: 4. The CDR3 sequence is 13 residues long.

The chain recombines TRBV7-3 with TRBJ1-2; perhaps TRBD1 as D (6 bases). The germline V gene has CDR1 SGHTA and CDR2 FQGTGA. The CDR3 extends over 14 amino acids. The V and J ends lost 5 bases and 5 bases respectively, with 15 bases between them. CDR3 amino acids: CASSHGEGGYGYTF. The CDR3 region has the DNA TGTGCCAGCAGCCACGGCGAGGGGGGGTATGGCTACACCTTC.

The J gene is TRBJ1-5, the V gene TRBV27; no definite D call. This CDR3 spans 15 amino acids. Germline V gives CDR1 MNHEY, CDR2 SMNVEV (reference sequence). V lost 1 base and J 0 bases, leaving 7 bases between the germline ends. This CDR3 is CASSLYGGSNQPQHF. The CDR3 DNA reads TGTGCCAGCAGTTTATACGGCGGTAGCAATCAGCCCCAGCATTTT.

The V gene is TRBV14, the J gene TRBJ2-1, with TRBD2 matching over 9 bases. The V and J ends lost 1 base and 7 bases, in that order; junction bases with no gene match: 8. This CDR3 has 16 amino acids. The V gene's germline CDR1 is SGHDN and CDR2 FVKESK. The CDR3 sequence is CASSQVGAGGQNEQFF. The CDR3 DNA is TGTGCCAGCAGCCAAGTAGGAGCGGGAGGTCAGAATGAGCAGTTCTTC.

DNA for the CDR3: TGTGCCAGCAGCTTCGGGGGTCCGGGCTACGAGCAGTACTTC. Translated: CASSFGGPGYEQYF. This rearrangement joins TRBV7-3 to TRBJ2-7; possibly TRBD2 for D (6 bases). The germline V gene encodes CDR1 SGHTA and CDR2 FQGTGA. The CDR3 totals 14 residues. Trimming left V 3 bases short and J 3 bases short, with 12 bases between.

The chain couples TRBV6-5 to TRBJ1-5; D gene ambiguous. Trimming took off 0 bases at V and 4 bases at J, with 13 bases between the two ends. The CDR3 is 16 amino acids. The germline CDR1 and CDR2 sequences are MNHEY and SVGAGI. CDR3 DNA: TGTGCCAGCAGTTACTCGACTCCAGGAGGGAATCAGCCCCAGCATTTT. It specifies CASSYSTPGGNQPQHF.

The chain joins TRBV10-3 to TRBJ1-4, with a weak D call TRBD1 (5 bases). With 5 bases removed from V and 0 bases from J, the gap between germline ends came to 13 bases. This CDR3 is built from 16 residues. CDR1 and CDR2 (germline): ENHRY, SYGVKD. CDR3 in DNA: TGTGCCATCAGTCGGGGGTTGGGAGCAACTAATGAAAAACTGTTTTTT. This codes for CAISRGLGATNEKLFF.

The chain couples TRBV30 to TRBJ2-3; TRBD1 might be the D (6 bases). Germline V gives CDR1 GTSNPN, CDR2 SVGIG (reference sequence). The CDR3 totals 13 residues. V lost 1 base and J 3 bases, leaving 8 bases between the germline ends. Here the CDR3 reads CAWSGDTTDTQYF. In nucleotides, the CDR3 is TGTGCCTGGAGTGGGGACACAACAGATACGCAGTATTTT. The whole variable domain, remainder taken from reference TRBV30 and TRBJ2-3, is SQTIHQWPATLVQPVGSPLSLECTVEGTSNPNLYWYRQAAGRGLQLLFYSVGIGQISSEVPQNLSASRPQDRQFILSSKKLLLSDSGFYLCAWSGDTTDTQYFGPGTRLTVL.

The genes are TRBV27 and TRBJ2-7; weak D call: TRBD1 (5 bases). CDR1 MNHEY and CDR2 SMNVEV come from the germline V gene (reference sequence). V was clipped by 5 bases and J by 2 bases, with 13 bases between them. The CDR3 is made up of 14 amino acids. CDR3 DNA sequence: TGTGCCAGCAGTCTGGGGCAGACCGCCTACGAGCAGTACTTC. Translating gives CASSLGQTAYEQYF.

This chain joins TRBV4-3 and TRBJ1-2; D unclear. The CDR3 spans 15 residues. In germline, CDR1 is LGHNA, CDR2 YSLEER. V was shortened by 2 bases and J by 8 bases, with 18 bases between the two germline ends. CDR3 sequence (DNA): TGCGCCAGCAGCCAATTGAGTGGAAGCAGAGGGGGCTACACCTTC. It translates to CASSQLSGSRGGYTF.

J is TRBJ1-5 and V is TRBV4-1; possibly TRBD1 for D (6 bases). The V gene lost 0 bases and the J gene lost 7 bases, with 16 bases spanning the gap. This CDR3 has 16 residues. The germline gives CDR1 MGHRA, CDR2 YSYEKL. The CDR3 loop is CASSQDGAQGLQPQHF. The CDR3 bases are TGCGCCAGCAGCCAAGATGGGGCGCAGGGGTTGCAGCCCCAGCATTTT.

The rearrangement links TRBV28 to TRBJ2-7; maybe TRBD2 (6 bases). Trimming pared 6 bases from V and 5 bases from J, leaving 17 bases between. Germline CDR1 and CDR2: MDHEN and SYDVKM. The CDR3 spans 14 residues. The CDR3 DNA follows: TGTGCCAGCAGCACCACTAGGAGGGCCGACGAGCAGTACTTC. Its protein product is CASSTTRRADEQYF.

This rearrangement joins TRBV9 to TRBJ2-3, with D perhaps matching TRBD1 (5 bases). Between the trimmed V and J ends, which lost 0 bases and 5 bases, there was a span of 7 bases. Per germline, CDR1 SGDLS and CDR2 YYNGEE. CDR3 length equals 13 residues. As DNA, the CDR3 is TGTGCCAGCAGCGTAGCCAGGGTAGATACGCAGTATTTT. Encoded protein: CASSVARVDTQYF.

This CDR3 reads CASSQGSGGLAGYIQYF. The CDR3 bases are TGTGCCAGCAGCCAAGGATCAGGGGGACTAGCGGGATACATTCAGTACTTC. The chain uses TRBV4-2 and TRBJ2-4; TRBD2 aligns across 13 bases. The CDR3 has 17 residues. CDR1 LGHNA and CDR2 YNFKEQ come from the germline V gene. V was clipped by 1 base and J by 8 bases; unmatched bases: 8.

This chain connects TRBV6-1 to TRBJ2-3; TRBD2 matches 12 bases. This CDR3 is 16 amino acids long. V gave up 0 bases and J gave up 6 bases; unmatched junction bases: 4. Germline lookup yields CDR1 MNHNS and CDR2 SASEGT. The CDR3 reads CASSEALAGGVDTQYF. The CDR3 nucleotides are TGTGCCAGCAGTGAAGCTCTAGCGGGAGGGGTGGATACGCAGTATTTT.